This T cell receptor (beta chain) came from a study of regulatory T cells in long-lasting Graves disease. Specified time point: newly diagnosed GD, antithyroid drugs for less than 3 months. PBMCs were the source of the RNA used for TCR sequencing. With regard to this clonotype: Its cognate antigen is unknown.

Study-level points and caveats: Fewer public clonotypes were shared by new patients (approximately 970) than by persistent patients (roughly 2,600).

Construction of TCR beta libraries relied on iRepertoire HTBI primers and on Arm-PCR targeting CDR3 regions. MiXCR was run by TCRdb on the multiplex PCR reads, yielding one entry per CDR3 protein. The sample gives roughly 400,000 distinct CDR3 sequences, about 17% of which show up once; 23% is in the top ten. Trimming left V 5 bases short and J 5 bases short, with 19 bases between. This CDR3 region has 15 residues. Germline CDR1 reads MNHEY; CDR2 reads SVGEGT. These sequences were also reported in another study, on T cells in Graves' hyperthyroidism and ophthalmopathy. This second study notes: The study excluded patients with uncontrolled infection, other autoimmune disease, pregnancy or lactation.

This specimen was peripheral blood mononuclear cells (PBMCs), taken at new diagnosis, from a patient treated with antithyroid drugs. The TCR originated in a woman aged 18-29 years with Graves disease. The chain couples TRBV6-2 or TRBV6-3 to TRBJ2-7; either TRBD1 or TRBD2 may supply D (5 bases each). CDR3 in amino acids: CASSELRQRRDEQYF. The CDR3 DNA reads TGTGCCAGCAGTGAATTGCGACAGCGGCGTGACGAGCAGTACTTC.